This TCR beta chain was observed in a study of T cells in Graves' hyperthyroidism and ophthalmopathy. Study overall: Once the initial diagnosis was made, peripheral blood was obtained before any treatment. Study-level points and caveats: Blood samples included most of the expanded thyroid clonotypes exceeding 0.001. Model output signaled ophthalmopathy a median around 5.9 months ahead of onset.

The sample holds a few counts of this clonotype. The antigen is not known. RNA transcripts served as the template for amplifying TCR beta CDR3 regions. With the HTBI primer set, the TCR CDR3 went through a first round of RT-PCR. TCRdb fed the multiplex PCR reads into MiXCR, producing one record per CDR3 protein. This sample has 500,000 to 700,000 distinct CDR3 sequences, with approximately 15% found just once. The germline V gene has CDR1 SEHNR and CDR2 FQNEAQ (reference sequence). This CDR3 has 19 residues. Trimming cost V 4 bases and J 0 bases, with 25 bases left between them. The study enrolled patients aged 18 to 65 with newly diagnosed hyperthyroidism of under 2 months' duration.

The sample consisted of blood. The chain links TRBV7-9 to TRBJ2-7; possibly TRBD1 for D (6 bases). The sequence came from a woman in her late teens or twenties with Graves' hyperthyroidism. CDR3 nucleotides: TGTGCCAGCAGCTCGAACCCAAACCTAGACAGGATGGGCTCCTACGAGCAGTACTTC. This codes for CASSSNPNLDRMGSYEQYF.